The 29 T cell receptor beta chains in this list originate from one sample, sequenced in a study of blood T cells in healthy people across ages. Sample-barcoded 5' priming and a J-beta primer mix drove a second PCR of roughly 6 to 12 cycles. TCRdb fed the 5' RACE reads into MiXCR, producing one record per CDR3 protein. The repertoire holds around 1,000,000 distinct CDR3 sequences, with approximately 25% as singletons. In addition, the sample was reused for a study of T cells of mothers and their children.

Material for sequencing was blood. The receptors come from a girl aged 2 to 9 in good health.

This chain uses TRBV3-1 with TRBJ1-5; D gene unclear. V shed 3 bases and J shed 0 bases, with 9 bases lying between them. Germline CDR1 LGHDT, CDR2 YNNKEL (reference sequence). The CDR3 runs to 15 residues. Here the CDR3 reads CASSQGRVSNQPQHF. The CDR3 DNA sequence: TGTGCCAGCAGCCAGGGAAGGGTTAGCAATCAGCCCCAGCATTTT.

V usage is TRBV5-1 and J usage is TRBJ2-1; 11 bases are shared with TRBD1. CDR3 length equals 15 residues. Losses at the gene ends were 3 bases for V and 10 bases for J; bases not matched to a gene: 9. Germline V CDR1 and CDR2: SGHRS, YFSETQ. The CDR3 sequence is CASSWDGTGGVEQFF. The CDR3 bases are TGCGCCAGCAGCTGGGACGGGACAGGGGGGGTCGAGCAGTTCTTC.

This clonotype was found many times. The chain links TRBV7-2 to TRBJ2-3; 8 nucleotides align to TRBD2. Trimming at V came to 4 bases and at J to 4 bases, leaving 7 bases not matched to a gene. The CDR3 has 15 residues. Germline V lookup: CDR1 SGHTA, CDR2 FQGNSA. Written as DNA, the CDR3 is TGTGCCAGCAGCTCTTCTAGCGGGTGGGCAGATACGCAGTATTTT. It encodes CASSSSSGWADTQYF. Drawing the rest from reference TRBV7-2 and TRBJ2-3, the complete variable domain is GAGVSQSPSNKVTEKGKDVELRCDPISGHTALYWYRQSLGQGLEFLIYFQGNSAPDKSGLPSDRFSAERTGGSVSTLTIQRTQQEDSAVYLCASSSSSGWADTQYFGPGTRLTVL.

This chain's CDR3 is CASSETSEETQYF. CDR3 nucleotides: TGTGCCAGCTCGGAAACTAGCGAAGAGACCCAGTACTTC. The V call is TRBV6-2 or TRBV6-3, the J call TRBJ2-5; 7 bases are a match to TRBD2. V lost 8 bases to trimming and J lost 3 bases; unmatched junction nucleotides: 6. CDR3 length: 13 residues. Germline values: CDR1 MNHEY, CDR2 SVGEGT.

This clonotype has only one observation. The germline gene is not matched at one end of the junction; a read error may be the cause. The DNA for the CDR3 is TGTGCCGGCAGTTCAGAGGAGGGGGTAGCCAAAAACATTCAGTACTTC. Amino acid sequence: CAGSSEEGVAKNIQYF. The genes are TRBV12-3 or TRBV12-4 and TRBJ2-4; D might be TRBD1 or TRBD2, each matching 6 bases. CDR3 size: 16 residues.

Only a few counts were recorded for this clonotype. The chain employs TRBV19 and TRBJ2-7; D gene uncertain. Trimming removed 3 bases from V and 2 bases from J, with 8 bases in between. CDR3 length equals 13 residues. In germline, CDR1 is LNHDA, CDR2 SQIVND (reference sequence). The CDR3 DNA reads TGTGCCAGTAGTATGGGTTTAACCTACGAGCAGTACTTC. It specifies CASSMGLTYEQYF.

This rearrangement joins TRBV29-1 to TRBJ1-5; 9 bases line up with TRBD1. CDR1 is SQVTM, CDR2 ANQGSEA, per germline. The CDR3 is 14 residues long. V shed 5 bases, J shed 4 bases, and the junction held 6 bases outside the gene matches. In DNA form, the CDR3 reads TGCAGCGTTCTTCCCGGACAGGGGAATCAGCCCCAGCATTTT. Translating gives CSVLPGQGNQPQHF.

This clonotype was counted once. In DNA form, the CDR3 reads TGTGCCAGCAGTCGGAGCGGGAGTAGGGCAGATGCGGAATATTTT. This sequence encodes CASSRSGSRADAEYF. The genes are TRBV12-3 or TRBV12-4 and TRBJ2-3; 8 nucleotides align to TRBD2. V was clipped by 5 bases and J by 15 bases; unmatched bases: 19. This CDR3 region has 15 residues.

The chain couples TRBV11-3 to TRBJ2-6; possibly TRBD2 for D (6 bases). Germline V gene data show CDR1 as SGHNT and CDR2 as YENEEA. Trimming left V 6 bases short and J 0 bases short, with 15 bases between. This CDR3 comprises 17 residues. CDR3 amino acids: CASRLPGLSSGANVLTF. As DNA, the CDR3 is TGTGCCAGCAGGCTGCCGGGACTTAGCTCTGGGGCCAACGTCCTGACTTTC.

The rearrangement joins TRBV19 to TRBJ2-5; TRBD1 matches at 9 bases. The V gene end was trimmed by 1 base and the J gene end by 0 bases; junction bases not matched to a gene: 9. Germline V gene data show CDR1 as LNHDA and CDR2 as SQIVND (reference sequence). CDR3 length: 18 residues. CDR3: CASSIAGQGRLYQETQYF. CDR3 bases: TGTGCCAGTAGTATAGCCGGACAGGGGCGTTTGTACCAAGAGACCCAGTACTTC.

The chain carries TRBV29-1 and TRBJ2-4, with 8 bases fitting TRBD1. V trimming: 6 bases; J trimming: 5 bases; junction bases outside the gene matches: 3. Germline V gene lookup returns CDR1 SQVTM and CDR2 ANQGSEA. This CDR3 comprises 12 residues. CDR3: CSVTGAENIQYF. The DNA for the CDR3 is TGCAGCGTGACAGGGGCGGAAAACATTCAGTACTTC.

The J gene is TRBJ2-5, the V gene TRBV2; D is undetermined. The DNA end is more similar to TRBJ2-7, so the J call may be wrong. The CDR3 is made up of 12 amino acids. Per the germline V gene, CDR1 is SNHLY and CDR2 is FYNNEI. CDR3 loop: CASSRENYEQYF. The CDR3 coding sequence is TGTGCCAGCAGTAGAGAGAACTACGAGCAGTACTTC.

The V call is TRBV6-2 or TRBV6-3, the J call TRBJ1-2; D is unclear. Per the germline V gene, CDR1 is MNHEY and CDR2 is SVGEGT. The CDR3 runs to 13 residues. V lost 2 bases and J 4 bases, leaving 8 bases between the germline ends. CDR3 sequence: CASSYVPAYGYTF. Here the CDR3 DNA reads TGTGCCAGCAGTTACGTGCCAGCCTATGGCTACACCTTC.

The table lists this clonotype with a few counts. This chain connects TRBV9 to TRBJ2-1; 7 bases are shared with TRBD1. V was clipped by 3 bases and J by 2 bases; unmatched bases: 5. The CDR3 covers 15 residues. Germline V CDR1 and CDR2: SGDLS, YYNGEE. The CDR3 nucleotides read TGTGCCAGCAGCGAAACAGGGGCAACCTACAATGAGCAGTTCTTC. The encoded protein is CASSETGATYNEQFF.

This clonotype was seen a handful of times. V is TRBV28 and J is TRBJ1-1, with TRBD1 as a possible D gene (6 bases). The CDR3 runs 15 residues. V was pared by 5 bases and J by 1 base, with 14 bases between. Germline V gene lookup returns CDR1 MDHEN and CDR2 SYDVKM. The CDR3 loop is CASSPTGQPNTEAFF. For the CDR3, the DNA is TGTGCCAGCAGTCCGACCGGACAGCCGAACACTGAAGCTTTCTTT.

The V and J genes are TRBV7-8 and TRBJ1-1; possible D gene TRBD1, 5 bases. Germline V gene data show CDR1 as SGHVS and CDR2 as FQNEAQ. The CDR3 loop spans 16 amino acids. Trimming left V 0 bases short and J 0 bases short, with 11 bases between. CDR3 sequence (DNA): TGTGCCAGCAGCTTAGCGCAGGGTTTCATGAACACTGAAGCTTTCTTT. Its translation is CASSLAQGFMNTEAFF. Variable domain in full (rest from reference TRBV7-8 and TRBJ1-1): GAGVSQSPRYKVAKRGQDVALRCDPISGHVSLFWYQQALGQGPEFLTYFQNEAQLDKSGLPSDRFFAERPEGSVSTLKIQRTQQEDSAVYLCASSLAQGFMNTEAFFGQGTRLTVV.

This chain connects TRBV14 to TRBJ2-1; D ambiguous. Germline CDR1 SGHDN, CDR2 FVKESK. The CDR3 loop spans 12 amino acids. Trimming shortened V by 3 bases and J by 9 bases, and 9 bases separated the two germline ends. In DNA, the CDR3 is TGTGCCAGCAGCCAGGATTCGAGTGAGCAGTTCTTC. This encodes CASSQDSSEQFF.

The J gene is TRBJ1-1, the V gene TRBV18, with 8 bases matching TRBD1. V was pared by 3 bases and J by 0 bases, with 9 bases of the junction left unmatched. Germline V lookup: CDR1 KGHSH, CDR2 LQKENI. The CDR3 is 17 residues long. CDR3 nucleotides: TGTGCCAGCTCACCCGGGGACAGGAGACGTTTGAACACTGAAGCTTTCTTT. Protein sequence: CASSPGDRRRLNTEAFF.

The chain has TRBV7-2 and TRBJ1-4; TRBD1 is a possible D gene (6 bases). The V end was cut by 5 bases, the J end by 6 bases, with 16 bases between. Per germline, CDR1 SGHTA and CDR2 FQGNSA. The CDR3 runs to 15 residues. CDR3 protein: CASSPQTDSYEKLFF. CDR3 in DNA: TGTGCCAGCAGCCCACAGACGGACAGTTATGAAAAACTGTTTTTT. The full variable domain, rest sourced from reference TRBV7-2 and TRBJ1-4, is GAGVSQSPSNKVTEKGKDVELRCDPISGHTALYWYRQSLGQGLEFLIYFQGNSAPDKSGLPSDRFSAERTGGSVSTLTIQRTQQEDSAVYLCASSPQTDSYEKLFFGSGTQLSVL.

This clonotype was observed a few times. This chain joins TRBV29-1 and TRBJ2-2; TRBD2 matches at 9 bases. Trimming took 3 bases from V and 5 from J; bases not matched to a gene: 7. The CDR3 contains 15 residues. Looked up from germline, CDR1 is SQVTM and CDR2 is ANQGSEA. The CDR3 nucleotides are TGCAGCGTTGACCGGGCGGGAGGGATTACCGGGGAGCTGTTTTTT. Its protein is CSVDRAGGITGELFF.

The table lists this clonotype with many counts. V gene TRBV7-9 combines with J gene TRBJ2-5; weak D call: TRBD2 (5 bases). Germline V lookup: CDR1 SEHNR, CDR2 FQNEAQ (reference sequence). V was cut by 5 bases and J by 1 base, with 14 bases left in between. The CDR3 covers 15 residues. CDR3 sequence reads: CASSGAVGIQETQYF. CDR3 bases: TGTGCCAGCAGCGGAGCGGTCGGAATCCAAGAGACCCAGTACTTC. Using reference TRBV7-9 and TRBJ2-5 for the parts outside the CDR3, the full variable domain is DTGVSQNPRHKITKRGQNVTFRCDPISEHNRLYWYRQTLGQGPEFLTYFQNEAQLEKSRLLSDRFSAERPKGSFSTLEIQRTEQGDSAMYLCASSGAVGIQETQYFGPGTRLLVL.

This clonotype was found a few times. The chain joins TRBV28 to TRBJ1-2; D unresolved. This CDR3 comprises 13 residues. Germline V gives CDR1 MDHEN, CDR2 SYDVKM. The V and J ends lost 4 bases and 8 bases respectively, with 14 bases between them. The CDR3 loop reads CASSSSNSQGYTF. DNA of the CDR3: TGTGCCAGCAGTTCATCGAACTCCCAGGGCTACACCTTC.

This clonotype was picked up a small number of times. This sequence joins TRBV5-1 and TRBJ1-4; 7 nucleotides match TRBD1. The J segment lost 5 bases and the V segment lost 2 bases, leaving 9 bases of the junction unmatched. The CDR3 totals 16 residues. In germline, CDR1 is SGHRS, CDR2 YFSETQ. This CDR3 reads CASSFSLPDRNEKLFF. The CDR3 DNA reads TGCGCCAGCAGCTTTAGTTTGCCGGACAGGAATGAAAAACTGTTTTTT. The whole variable domain, filled in from reference TRBV5-1 and TRBJ1-4, reads KAGVTQTPRYLIKTRGQQVTLSCSPISGHRSVSWYQQTPGQGLQFLFEYFSETQRNKGNFPGRFSGRQFSNSRSEMNVSTLELGDSALYLCASSFSLPDRNEKLFFGSGTQLSVL.

This clonotype was detected many times. This chain joins TRBV7-9 and TRBJ1-1; D gene unclear. Germline V gives CDR1 SEHNR, CDR2 FQNEAQ (reference sequence). Trimming removed 8 bases from V and 2 bases from J, with 12 bases in between. The CDR3 loop spans 13 amino acids. The CDR3, as DNA: TGTGCCAGCGGCGGGCAGTTAAACACTGAAGCTTTCTTT. Its protein is CASGGQLNTEAFF.

This clonotype was found many times. The chain couples TRBV28 to TRBJ2-7; 7 bases line up with TRBD1. CDR1 is MDHEN, CDR2 SYDVKM, per germline. J was trimmed by 2 bases and V by 1 base; bases with no gene match: 5. The CDR3 sequence is 15 residues long. As DNA, the CDR3 is TGTGCCAGCAGTTTATCGTGGGACAGAGCCTACGAGCAGTACTTC. It encodes CASSLSWDRAYEQYF.

The V gene is TRBV12-3 or TRBV12-4, the J gene TRBJ2-7; 13 nucleotides line up with TRBD2. This CDR3 contains 16 residues. V shed 3 bases and J 6 bases; nucleotides not matched to a gene: 8. For the CDR3, the DNA is TGTGCCAGCAGTTTCAACTCCGGGACTAGCGGGATCGAGCAGTACTTC. This sequence encodes CASSFNSGTSGIEQYF.

CDR3: CASSPWQGVQETQYF. The DNA for the CDR3 is TGTGCCAGCAGCCCCTGGCAGGGAGTACAAGAGACCCAGTACTTC. The chain uses TRBV13 and TRBJ2-5; possibly TRBD1 or TRBD2 for D (5 bases each). Germline CDR1 is PRHDT and CDR2 is FYEKMQ (reference sequence). The CDR3 totals 15 residues. The V end was cut by 5 bases, the J end by 2 bases, with 15 bases between.

This clonotype was seen more than once but under ten times. The genes are TRBV2 and TRBJ1-1; TRBD1 is a possible D gene (6 bases). The CDR3 sequence is 14 residues long. Germline assignment: CDR1 SNHLY and CDR2 FYNNEI. Between the trimmed V and J ends, which lost 1 base and 5 bases, there was a span of 11 bases. The CDR3: CASSEGQGKTEAFF. In DNA form, the CDR3 reads TGTGCCAGCAGTGAAGGGCAGGGGAAAACTGAAGCTTTCTTT.

The J gene is TRBJ2-3, the V gene TRBV6-5, with 16 nucleotides matching TRBD2. J gave up 6 bases and V 10 bases, and 4 bases lay outside the gene matches. Germline CDR1 and CDR2: MNHEY and SVGAGI. This CDR3 spans 14 amino acids. CDR3: CAIGTSGGGDTQYF. CDR3 DNA: TGTGCCATCGGGACTAGCGGGGGGGGCGATACGCAGTATTTT.